This passage covers 15 T cell receptor beta chains from one sample sequenced in a study of Tregs in tolerant kidney transplant recipients. The protocol was immunoSEQ multiplex PCR, while the TCRdb copy is restricted to in-frame clones and leaves out a portion. The sample lists approximately 60,000 clones, roughly 98% occurring once. Sequenced material: Tregs from blood, taken before the transplant. The receptors were gathered from a human donor who received a combined kidney and bone marrow transplant.

The J gene is TRBJ1-2, the V gene TRBV28, with 8 bases aligning to TRBD1. The CDR3 is 14 residues long. V gave up 5 bases and J gave up 5 bases; unmatched junction bases: 7. Germline lookup yields CDR1 MDHEN and CDR2 SYDVKM. In DNA, the CDR3 is TGTGCCAGCAGTCCAGGGGGCAGTTATTATGGCTACACCTTC. As protein: CASSPGGSYYGYTF.

The chain combines TRBV18 with TRBJ1-2; tentative D call: TRBD1 (5 bases). Per germline, CDR1 KGHSH and CDR2 LQKENI. Trimming removed 3 bases at V and 2 bases at J, with 10 bases between. This CDR3 has 14 residues. The CDR3 is CASSPADRNYGYTF. The CDR3 nucleotides read TGTGCCAGCTCACCTGCTGACAGAAACTATGGCTACACCTTC.

The chain links TRBV20-1 to TRBJ1-2, with a weak D call TRBD1 (5 bases). The CDR3 is 11 amino acids. Trimming took 4 bases from V and 8 from J, leaving 11 bases between them. CDR1 is DFQATT, CDR2 SNEGSKA, per germline (reference sequence). CDR3 nucleotides: TGCAGTGCTATCAAGGGGAAGGGCTACACCTTC. The encoded protein is CSAIKGKGYTF.

The rearrangement links TRBV30 to TRBJ2-2; 16 nucleotides align to TRBD2. This CDR3 spans 18 amino acids. V trimming: 4 bases; J trimming: 0 bases; junction bases outside the gene matches: 5. Per the germline V gene, CDR1 is GTSNPN and CDR2 is SVGIG (reference sequence). The CDR3 DNA reads as TGTGCCTGGAAGGGACTAGCGGGGGGGTTCGCGAACACCGGGGAGCTGTTTTTT. Protein: CAWKGLAGGFANTGELFF.

This sequence joins TRBV5-4 and TRBJ2-1, with D unclear. The ends were cut back, 0 bases at V and 3 bases at J, with 7 bases in the middle. CDR3 length: 14 residues. Germline CDR1 reads SGHNT; CDR2 reads YYREEE (reference sequence). The CDR3 coding sequence is TGTGCCAGCAGCTTGGGTGGCCTCTACAATGAGCAGTTCTTC. Translation: CASSLGGLYNEQFF.

The chain couples TRBV6-1 to TRBJ1-3; 7 bases align to TRBD1. This CDR3 region has 14 residues. Germline CDR1 MNHNS, CDR2 SASEGT. V was clipped by 6 bases and J by 2 bases; unmatched bases: 4. This CDR3 is CASRTGTAGNTIYF. CDR3 DNA: TGTGCCAGCAGAACCGGGACAGCTGGAAACACCATATATTTT.

This clone was seen just once. The rearrangement uses TRBV2 and TRBJ2-1; TRBD1 is a possible D gene (6 bases). This CDR3 is 15 amino acids long. V lost 6 bases to trimming and J lost 4 bases, with 16 bases between them. The germline V gene encodes CDR1 SNHLY and CDR2 FYNNEI. In DNA, the CDR3 is TGTGCCAGCAGCCCATTCCGGGACACATACAATGAGCAGTTCTTC. Its protein product is CASSPFRDTYNEQFF.

V and J are TRBV11-2 and TRBJ2-1, with 8 bases that match TRBD2. The CDR3 totals 16 residues. Germline CDR1 and CDR2: SGHAT and FQNNGV. V dropped 0 bases and J dropped 6; count of bases not matched to a gene: 7. The CDR3 nucleotides are TGTGCCAGCAGCTTAGATTCCTTAGCGGGACGCAATGAGCAGTTCTTC. Its translation: CASSLDSLAGRNEQFF. Full variable domain (rest looked up from reference TRBV11-2 and TRBJ2-1): EAGVAQSPRYKIIEKRQSVAFWCNPISGHATLYWYQQILGQGPKLLIQFQNNGVVDDSQLPKDRFSAERLKGVDSTLKIQPAKLEDSAVYLCASSLDSLAGRNEQFFGPGTRLTVL.

In DNA form, the CDR3 reads TGTGCCAGCAGCGTTAGGGGTAATGAAAAACTGTTTTTT. Translation: CASSVRGNEKLFF. V and J are TRBV5-4 and TRBJ1-4; D perhaps matches TRBD1 (5 bases). The germline V and J ends were trimmed by 4 bases and 4 bases, with 8 bases remaining between them. Germline V lookup: CDR1 SGHNT, CDR2 YYREEE (reference sequence). The CDR3 runs to 13 residues.

The table lists this clone with a few counts. J is TRBJ1-6 and V is TRBV27; a weak D match, TRBD1 (6 bases). V was trimmed by 7 bases and J by 1 base, leaving 8 bases between them. This CDR3 spans 14 amino acids. Germline loops: CDR1 MNHEY, CDR2 SMNVEV (reference sequence). Written as DNA, the CDR3 is TGTGCCAGCAAGGGGGTGTCCTATAATTCACCCCTCCACTTT. It specifies CASKGVSYNSPLHF.

The chain carries TRBV28 and TRBJ1-4, with D hard to call. The CDR3 is 12 residues long. Germline lookup yields CDR1 MDHEN and CDR2 SYDVKM. Between the trimmed V and J ends, which lost 6 bases and 17 bases, there was a span of 19 bases. CDR3 sequence reads: CASSNSGSSLFF. CDR3 DNA sequence: TGTGCCAGCAGCAATTCCGGGTCCTCCCTTTTTTTT.

The chain uses TRBV7-6 and TRBJ2-1; 9 bases match TRBD2. Losses at the gene ends were 5 bases for V and 2 bases for J; bases not matched to a gene: 4. The CDR3 has 15 amino acids. Germline CDR1 and CDR2: SGHVS and FNYEAQ. In DNA, the CDR3 is TGTGCCAGCAGCCGGAGCGGGAGGACCTACAATGAGCAGTTCTTC. Residues: CASSRSGRTYNEQFF. Full variable domain (remainder filled in from reference TRBV7-6 and TRBJ2-1): GAGVSQSPRYKVTKRGQDVALRCDPISGHVSLYWYRQALGQGPEFLTYFNYEAQQDKSGLPNDRFSAERPEGSISTLTIQRTEQRDSAMYRCASSRSGRTYNEQFFGPGTRLTVL.

The rearrangement joins TRBV7-2 to TRBJ2-1; D might be TRBD2 (6 bases). This CDR3 has 13 amino acids. CDR1 and CDR2 (germline): SGHTA, FQGNSA. Deletions cut 3 bases from V and 10 bases from J, with 13 bases between. Written as DNA, the CDR3 is TGTGCCAGCAGCTTCACTAGCCAACCCGAGCAGTTCTTC. Encoded protein: CASSFTSQPEQFF.

DNA for the CDR3: TGTGCCAGCAGTCCAGCGTGGAGCTCCTACAATGAGCAGTTCTTC. This sequence encodes CASSPAWSSYNEQFF. This chain links TRBV4-2 with TRBJ2-1; D unresolved. CDR1 LGHNA and CDR2 YNFKEQ come from the germline V gene. V was cut by 6 bases and J by 0 bases, with 12 bases left in between. This CDR3 spans 15 amino acids.

This clone was recorded only once. The V and J genes are TRBV11-2 and TRBJ1-2, with 7 bases lining up with TRBD1. The CDR3 contains 14 residues. Germline trimming cut 4 bases from V and 7 bases from J; bases unmatched to any gene: 9. The germline V gene has CDR1 SGHAT and CDR2 FQNNGV. The CDR3 region is CASSSPDRLSGYTF. The CDR3 DNA reads as TGTGCCAGCAGCTCCCCGGACAGGTTGAGTGGCTACACCTTC.